This T cell receptor beta chain was sequenced for a study of tumor-infiltrating lymphocytes in primary liver carcinoma. Germline V gene sequence: CDR1 SGHRS, CDR2 YFSETQ. CDR3 length: 15 residues. V gave up 4 bases and J gave up 5 bases, with 17 bases separating them. The roughly 19-33 mg bulk tissue piece was not sorted before simultaneous RNA and DNA extraction. Production of TCR beta cDNA used 500 ng total RNA together with a constant-region primer. Library construction for TCR beta comprised three nested multiplex PCR rounds performed with slightly modified ARM-PCR. It was with TRBV1-TRBV30 forward primers and a C-beta reverse primer that the first two PCR rounds were run, at roughly 11 cycles each. TCRdb re-analysed the multiplex PCR reads in MiXCR, keeping a single row per CDR3 protein. The repertoire has roughly 80,000 distinct CDR3 sequences, 69% of them found once; the top ten carry approximately 26%.

Turning to this clonotype: Since the CDR3 does not end with the conserved phenylalanine or tryptophan, this likely comes from a read error.

The chain couples TRBV5-1 to TRBJ2-3, with a weak D call TRBD2 (6 bases). Source material: tumor-adjacent normal liver tissue. The sequence derives from a man between 40 and 49 years old with primary liver carcinoma and hepatitis B virus infection. The CDR3 here is CASSPAGTEGDTQYY. CDR3 DNA: TGCGCCAGCAGCCCTGCCGGGACTGAGGGAGATACGCAGTATTAT.